This TCR beta chain was sequenced in a study of T cells after yellow fever vaccination. The wider study: Where fractions had low cell numbers, libraries were prepared from them with the SMART-Seq v4 Ultra Low Input RNA kit.

Notes on the study in general: At under 97% for CD4 and approximately 89% for CD8, most primary-vaccination clones showed up again after the booster. Faster peaking, at day 5 versus 15, marked a secondary response that was weaker. FACS-sorted repertoires could harbor abundant contaminating bulk-population clonotypes.

The length of the CDR3 is 13 residues. From germline, CDR1 is KGHDR and CDR2 SFDVKD. V lost 6 bases and J 3 bases, leaving 7 bases between the germline ends. Concerning this clonotype itself: Its antigen remains unknown.

TCRdb reprocessed the 5' RACE reads via MiXCR and lists one record per CDR3 protein. The repertoire holds 300,000 to 400,000 distinct CDR3 sequences, around 13% seen once, with around 3% in the top ten. The chain couples TRBV24-1 to TRBJ2-2, with D uncertain. Source: CD4+ T cells sorted from PBMCs, taken 15 days after the yellow fever booster vaccination. This clonotype was obtained from a man younger than 35 who received the YFV17D yellow fever vaccine. DNA of the CDR3: TGTGCCACCAGTCCCGGGTACACCGGGGAGCTGTTTTTT. Translation gives CATSPGYTGELFF.